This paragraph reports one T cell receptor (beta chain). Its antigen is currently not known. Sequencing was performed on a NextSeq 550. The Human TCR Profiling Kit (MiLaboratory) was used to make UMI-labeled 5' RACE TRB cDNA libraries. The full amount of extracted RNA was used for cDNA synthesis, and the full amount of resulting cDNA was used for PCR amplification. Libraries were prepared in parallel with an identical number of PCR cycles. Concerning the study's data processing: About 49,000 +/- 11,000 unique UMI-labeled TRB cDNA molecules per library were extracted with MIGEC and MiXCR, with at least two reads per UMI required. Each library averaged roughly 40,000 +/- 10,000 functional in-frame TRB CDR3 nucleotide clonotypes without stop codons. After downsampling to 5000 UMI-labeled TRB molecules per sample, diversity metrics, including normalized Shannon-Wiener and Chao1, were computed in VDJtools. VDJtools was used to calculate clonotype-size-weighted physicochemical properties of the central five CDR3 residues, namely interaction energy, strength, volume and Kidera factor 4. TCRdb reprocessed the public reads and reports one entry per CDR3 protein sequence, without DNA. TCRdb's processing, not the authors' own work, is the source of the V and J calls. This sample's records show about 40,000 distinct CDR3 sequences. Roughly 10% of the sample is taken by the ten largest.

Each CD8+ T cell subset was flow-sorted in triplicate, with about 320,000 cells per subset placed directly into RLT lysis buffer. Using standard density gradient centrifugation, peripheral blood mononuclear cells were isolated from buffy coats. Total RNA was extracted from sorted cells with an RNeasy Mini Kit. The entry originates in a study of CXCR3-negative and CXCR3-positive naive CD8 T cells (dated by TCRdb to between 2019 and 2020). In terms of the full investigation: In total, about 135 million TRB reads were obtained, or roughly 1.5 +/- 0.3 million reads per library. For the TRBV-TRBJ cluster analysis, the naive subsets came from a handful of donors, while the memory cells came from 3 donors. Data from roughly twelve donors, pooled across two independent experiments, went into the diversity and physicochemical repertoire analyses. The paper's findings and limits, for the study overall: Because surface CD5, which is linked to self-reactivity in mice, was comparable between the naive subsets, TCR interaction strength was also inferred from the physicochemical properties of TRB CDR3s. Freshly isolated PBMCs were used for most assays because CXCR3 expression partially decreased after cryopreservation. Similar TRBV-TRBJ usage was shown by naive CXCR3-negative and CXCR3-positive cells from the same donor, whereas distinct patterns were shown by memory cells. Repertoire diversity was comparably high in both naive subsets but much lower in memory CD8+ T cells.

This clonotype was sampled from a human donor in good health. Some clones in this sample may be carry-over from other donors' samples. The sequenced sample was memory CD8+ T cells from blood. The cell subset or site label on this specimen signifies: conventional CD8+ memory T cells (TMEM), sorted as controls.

The CDR3 region: CSVVTGWNLETQYF. The chain is encoded by TRBV29-1 joined to TRBJ2-5; as DNA is missing, the TRBD1 call by TCRdb cannot be tested. The germline V gene supplies CDR1 SQVTM and CDR2 ANQGSEA. Reading from cysteine to phenylalanine, the CDR3 counts 14 amino acids. The DNA is unrecorded.